This T cell receptor beta chain was found in a study of blood T cell repertoires in COVID-19 (dated by TCRdb to about 2020). Concerning the study at large: The collaborator samples originated in the United States, Italy and Spain and spanned the acute and convalescent phases of COVID-19. The dataset comprised deeply sampled blood TCRbeta repertoires from subjects exposed to, actively infected with, or recovered from COVID-19. Where HLA class I and class II types were available, the types were taken from metadata supplied by the sample provider, not from assay-based typing. The sample metadata nearly always contained a de-identified subject ID, COVID-19 status, age in years and sex. A freely available public database, intended as a resource for researchers studying the immune response to SARS-CoV-2, is where the repertoires were released. Samples came from the ongoing ImmuneRACE study (first 160 participants) plus 1,254 subjects from 6 global collaborators. The material from the prospective study consisted of cDNA or gDNA derived from T cells, B-cell-depleted T cells, or PBMCs.

One collaborating source in Seattle enrolled patients while the patients were actively infected and followed the patients over time throughout the course of disease. Whole blood was collected in K2EDTA tubes by collaborating institutions according to the institutions' own protocols. For TCRbeta analysis, collaborators shipped samples as frozen whole blood, isolated PBMCs, or DNA extracted from either of those sample types. Points the paper makes about the study in general: The quantity of clinical and demographic metadata differed by source and by participant and was supplied without curation.

Comments on this clone: It lacks a known antigen. One base away there is no much larger clone; base qualities are not given.

From its cysteine to its phenylalanine, the CDR3 spans 14 amino acids. Left in the record is the CDR3 DNA by itself, 42 bases read in frame from the first base. According to the germline V gene, CDR1 reads SGHRS and CDR2 reads YFSETQ. At the junction V is shortened by 4 bases and J by 6 bases; bases outside the gene matches: 6. The immunoSEQ Assay, a bias-controlled multiplex PCR, was used to amplify TCRbeta CDR3 regions from genomic DNA. The paper's data handling went like this. Nucleated cell counts per sample were estimated from amplification of reference gene primers within the assay. To quantify the absolute abundance of each unique TCRbeta CDR3 rearrangement, sequence reads were collapsed and filtered. For each sample, productive Simpson clonality was calculated as the square root of Simpson's diversity index over productive rearrangements. TCRdb mirrors the immuneACCESS table, restricted to in-frame sequences. Some clones are absent from its copies; in checked studies, under half trace to an unresolved V gene, and the reason for the others is unknown. That table furnishes V, J and clone size, whereas the DNA furnished D and trimming. The sample records about 410,000 clones, 70% to 90% of which are singletons. In total, the top ten clones hold 1.5% to 1.8% of the sample.

The sequenced sample consisted of peripheral blood. The clonotype was recovered from a woman between 40 and 55 years old with COVID-19, enrolled during active disease. Here the chain combines TRBV5-1 and TRBJ1-1; a stretch of 10 junction bases matches TRBD1. At the DNA level, the sequence is TGCGCCAGCAGCCTGGGACAGGGGTTCTCTGAAGCTTTCTTT. Translation gives CASSLGQGFSEAFF.